This T cell receptor beta chain came from a study of early T cells in non-severe SARS-CoV-2 infection. The sample holds many counts of this clonotype. What it binds is not known. Tagging with unique molecular identifiers was applied to individual cDNA molecules. TCRdb reanalysed the 5' RACE reads using MiXCR and keeps one entry per CDR3 protein. The repertoire has about 100,000 distinct CDR3 sequences, approximately 13% of them found once; the top ten carry about 2.3%. Study-level findings and limits: VDJdb matching, biased toward anti-spike CD8 responses, missed private and CD4 specificities.

V was shortened by 5 bases and J by 2 bases, with 3 bases between the two germline ends. Looked up from germline, CDR1 is LNHDA and CDR2 is SQIVND (reference sequence). The CDR3 sequence is 12 residues long. This chain links TRBV19 with TRBJ2-2; D is uncertain. The specimen sequenced was whole blood. This sequence originates from an adult who was a healthcare worker with PCR-confirmed SARS-CoV-2 infection or an uninfected control (not recorded which). Here the CDR3 DNA reads TGTGCCAGTAGTTATAACACCGGGGAGCTGTTTTTT. Amino acids: CASSYNTGELFF.